This T cell receptor beta chain comes out of a study of cytomegalovirus exposure and HLA in healthy donors. Remarks on this clone: As yet, its antigen is unknown.

This CDR3 spans 15 amino acids. The V gene lost 0 bases and the J gene lost 8 bases, with 19 bases spanning the gap. Germline V CDR1 and CDR2: SQVTM, ANQGSEA. Study observations and caveats: The authors enumerated 150 to 200 TCR beta chains as linked to cytomegalovirus.

The study ran its PCR with 60 Vbeta and 13 Jbeta primers. Clones were read by immunoSEQ multiplex PCR, and TCRdb kept only the in-frame ones, dropping some. Here the sample spans about 220,000 clones, roughly 88% being singletons. V and J are TRBV29-1 and TRBJ1-2; maybe TRBD1 (6 bases). This TCR was sampled from a boy aged 2 to 9 in good health and CMV-seronegative. The sample consisted of PBMCs. This CDR3 is CSVEEDSRRPPGYTF. The CDR3 DNA sequence: TGCAGCGTTGAAGAGGACAGCCGTCGTCCGCCGGGCTACACCTTC.